The 2 T cell receptor beta chains below come from one sample, sequenced in a study of cytomegalovirus exposure and HLA in healthy donors. Profiling relied on immunoSEQ multiplex PCR, and the TCRdb table lists in-frame clones only, not all of them. The sample has fewer than 100,000 clones, just over 90% seen once. Sequenced: PBMCs. Every receptor here comes from a young man in good health and CMV-seronegative.

This chain links TRBV13 with TRBJ2-7; D might be TRBD2 (6 bases). Germline V gene sequence: CDR1 PRHDT, CDR2 FYEKMQ (reference sequence). CDR3 length: 17 residues. V lost 5 bases and J lost 3, with 23 bases in between. CDR3 nucleotides: TGTGCCAGCAGCCTGTCCCTGCGGGGACTGACAAACTACGAGCAGTACTTC. Protein: CASSLSLRGLTNYEQYF.

V and J are TRBV29-1 and TRBJ2-3, with TRBD1 identical over 8 bases. The CDR3 covers 18 residues. V lost 6 bases to trimming and J lost 2 bases; unmatched junction nucleotides: 19. The germline CDR1 and CDR2 sequences are SQVTM and ANQGSEA. DNA for the CDR3: TGCAGCGTCGCCCTGGGAGCAGGGGGCTCACTACTCACAGATACGCAGTATTTT. It is translated as CSVALGAGGSLLTDTQYF.